These 26 T cell receptor beta chains came from one sample sequenced in a study of tumor-infiltrating lymphocytes in primary liver carcinoma. TCR beta cDNA came from approximately 0.55 ug total RNA, primed with a constant-region primer. Generation of the TCR beta libraries relied on three nested multiplex PCR rounds using slightly modified ARM-PCR. Forward primers for TRBV1-TRBV30 and a C-beta reverse primer served the first two PCR rounds, at roughly 10 cycles each. TCRdb re-derived calls from the multiplex PCR reads in MiXCR, one entry per CDR3 protein. This sample has some 180,000 distinct CDR3 sequences, with over 50% found just once. Germline DNA was extracted too, while blood RNA derived from unsorted whole blood. Sequencing input: peripheral blood. These TCRs come from a man aged 40-55 years with primary liver carcinoma and hepatitis B virus infection.

About this clonotype itself: With a much larger clone just one base away, this may be a read error. The chain links TRBV29-1 to TRBJ2-7; TRBD2 matches 12 bases. Germline V gene lookup returns CDR1 SQVTM and CDR2 ANQGSEA. J gave up 2 bases and V 5 bases, and 7 bases lay outside the gene matches. This CDR3 comprises 15 residues. The CDR3 is CSVQRTSGRTYEQYF. As DNA, the CDR3 is TGCAGCGTTCAACGAACTAGCGGGAGGACCTACGAGCAGTACTTC.

The table lists this clonotype with a count of one. V gene TRBV28 combines with J gene TRBJ2-3, with 8 bases lining up with TRBD1. The CDR3 is 13 amino acids. The germline CDR1 and CDR2 sequences are MDHEN and SYDVKM. V was pared by 10 bases and J by 5 bases, with 8 bases of the junction left unmatched. CDR3 sequence reads: CATRQGSEDTQYF. The CDR3 nucleotides are TGTGCCACCCGACAGGGGTCCGAAGATACGCAGTATTTT.

The J gene is TRBJ2-4, the V gene TRBV6-5; a possible D gene is TRBD2 (6 bases). The CDR3 length is 13 residues. V was pared by 2 bases and J by 9 bases, with 11 bases between. Germline-derived CDR1 and CDR2 are MNHEY and SVGAGI. Written as DNA, the CDR3 is TGTGCCAGCAGTTACGACCAGGGAGGCATTCAGTACTTC. The encoded protein is CASSYDQGGIQYF.

In the case of this clonotype: The junction shows a germline mismatch at one end, possibly a read error. The CDR3 protein is CASSSSSGRANELSF. In DNA form, the CDR3 reads TGTGCCAGCAGCTCCTCTAGCGGGAGGGCCAATGAGCTGTCCTTC. This chain connects TRBV11-2 to TRBJ2-1; TRBD2 agrees at 12 bases. CDR1 and CDR2 (germline): SGHAT, FQNNGV. This CDR3 has 15 amino acids.

This chain links TRBV5-6 with TRBJ2-3, with D unresolved. The CDR3 runs 15 residues. Germline V CDR1 and CDR2: SGHDT, YYEEEE. Deletions cut 2 bases from V and 2 bases from J, with 12 bases between. This chain's CDR3 is CASSFFRLPTDTQYF. The CDR3 bases are TGTGCCAGCAGCTTCTTCAGGTTGCCCACAGATACGCAGTATTTT. Full variable domain (missing parts from reference TRBV5-6 and TRBJ2-3): DAGVTQSPTHLIKTRGQQVTLRCSPKSGHDTVSWYQQALGQGPQFIFQYYEEEERQRGNFPDRFSGHQFPNYSSELNVNALLLGDSALYLCASSFFRLPTDTQYFGPGTRLTVL.

The CDR3 nucleotides are TGTGCCAGTAGTTTGTTAGCCAAAAACATTCAGTACTTC. Translated, it gives CASSLLAKNIQYF. This sequence joins TRBV19 and TRBJ2-4; D remains unclear. The CDR3 covers 13 residues. Germline V gene lookup returns CDR1 LNHDA and CDR2 SQIVND (reference sequence). Deletions cut 5 bases from V and 0 bases from J, with 5 bases between.

A few counts support this clonotype. The chain carries TRBV6-2 or TRBV6-3 and TRBJ2-7; D possibly corresponds to TRBD2 (6 bases). The CDR3 runs 14 residues. The V gene lost 3 bases and the J gene lost 1 base, with 10 bases spanning the gap. Germline V lookup: CDR1 MNHEY, CDR2 SVGEGT. Here the CDR3 reads CASSYPGLSYEQYF. The CDR3 DNA reads as TGTGCCAGCAGTTATCCGGGACTGTCCTACGAGCAGTACTTC.

The gene calls are TRBV6-6 and TRBJ2-2; TRBD2 matches at 12 bases. Germline V lookup: CDR1 MNHNY, CDR2 SVGAGI (reference sequence). The CDR3 length is 19 residues. V gave up 4 bases and J gave up 5 bases; unmatched junction bases: 14. The CDR3 nucleotides read TGTGCCAGCAGTTCACCGCGACTAGCGGGAGTAGATAGGACCGGGGAGCTGTTTTTT. It specifies CASSSPRLAGVDRTGELFF.

As for this clonotype: A much larger clonotype is one base distant, so this may be a read error. The chain couples TRBV29-1 to TRBJ1-6; D may be TRBD1 (5 bases). The CDR3 runs to 14 residues. CDR1 and CDR2 from the germline V gene are SQVTM and ANQGSEA. The CDR3 loop is CSAWDGLYNSLLHF. Here the CDR3 DNA reads TGCAGCGCATGGGACGGTCTCTATAATTCACTCCTCCACTTT. The whole variable domain, filled in from reference TRBV29-1 and TRBJ1-6, reads SAVISQKPSRDICQRGTSLTIQCQVDSQVTMMFWYRQQPGQSLTLIATANQGSEATYESGFVIDKFPISRPNLTFSTLTVSNMSPEDSSIYLCSAWDGLYNSLLHFGNGTRLTVT.

About this clonotype: A much larger clone lies one base from this, so it may be a read error. The chain has TRBV11-3 and TRBJ1-1; the D gene is possibly TRBD1 (6 bases). In germline, CDR1 is SGHNT, CDR2 YENEEA. The CDR3 totals 15 residues. Trimming removed 7 bases at V and 3 bases at J, with 18 bases between. The CDR3 DNA follows: TGTGCCAGCAACACGACCGGGACAACCGACACTGAAGCTTTCTTT. Its protein is CASNTTGTTDTEAFF. The whole variable domain, filled in from reference TRBV11-3 and TRBJ1-1, reads EAGVVQSPRYKIIEKKQPVAFWCNPISGHNTLYWYLQNLGQGPELLIRYENEEAVDDSQLPKDRFSAERLKGVDSTLKIQPAELGDSAVYLCASNTTGTTDTEAFFGQGTRLTVV.

On this clonotype: The junction departs from the called germline gene at one end, perhaps through a read error. The genes are TRBV10-3 and TRBJ1-5; D not certain. CDR1 is ENHRY and CDR2 is SYGVKD in the germline V gene. CDR3 length: 15 residues. CDR3 sequence (DNA): TGTGCCATCAGTGAGGCGGCGGGTAGCAATCGGCCCCAGCATTTT. Its translation: CAISEAAGSNRPQHF.

This clonotype was picked up a small number of times. The rearrangement uses TRBV29-1 and TRBJ1-6; a weak D match, TRBD1 (6 bases). Germline CDR1 reads SQVTM; CDR2 reads ANQGSEA. Trimming stripped 5 bases from V and 9 bases from J, with 14 bases between. The CDR3 has 13 amino acids. CDR3 bases: TGCAGCGTTTCTCAGGGGCAAGGTTCACCCCTCCACTTT. This translates into CSVSQGQGSPLHF.

For this clonotype: A much larger clone is a single base away; this may be a read error. The chain links TRBV11-1 to TRBJ2-1, with D tentatively TRBD1 or TRBD2 (5 bases each). Germline CDR1 SGHAT, CDR2 FQDESV (reference sequence). The CDR3 extends over 16 amino acids. The CDR3 nucleotides are TGTGCCAGCAGCCCACGACAGAGCGGCTCCTGCAATGAGCAGTTCTTC. Translated, it gives CASSPRQSGSCNEQFF.

This clonotype came up many times. This sequence joins TRBV6-6 and TRBJ1-2; D unclear. This CDR3 is 12 amino acids long. In germline, CDR1 is MNHNY, CDR2 SVGAGI (reference sequence). V was shortened by 5 bases and J by 4 bases, with 8 bases between the two germline ends. In nucleotides, the CDR3 is TGTGCCAGCAGTCCTCCGTCCTATGGCTACACCTTC. Translation: CASSPPSYGYTF.

This clonotype has at least ten counts. The J gene is TRBJ2-5, the V gene TRBV11-1; 10 bases align to TRBD2. V trimming: 5 bases; J trimming: 4 bases; junction bases outside the gene matches: 4. The CDR3 runs to 14 residues. From germline, CDR1 is SGHAT and CDR2 FQDESV (reference sequence). CDR3: CASSLRLAGETQYF. DNA of the CDR3: TGTGCCAGCAGCCTCCGACTAGCGGGAGAGACCCAGTACTTC.

This chain connects TRBV4-1 to TRBJ2-2; the D gene could be TRBD1 or TRBD2 (5 bases each). This CDR3 contains 15 residues. V lost 8 bases, J lost 1 base, and 14 bases lay in between. CDR1 and CDR2 (germline): MGHRA, YSYEKL. The CDR3 is CASSTGPENTGELFF. The CDR3 DNA is TGCGCCAGCTCCACGGGACCAGAGAACACCGGGGAGCTGTTTTTT.

V is TRBV12-3 or TRBV12-4 and J is TRBJ1-1; TRBD1 might be the D (6 bases). CDR3 length: 16 amino acids. V was pared by 5 bases and J by 2 bases, with 18 bases between. CDR3 nucleotides: TGTGCCAGCAGTCGACAGGTTAGTCCCTCCAACACTGAAGCTTTCTTT. The encoded protein is CASSRQVSPSNTEAFF.

Concerning this clonotype itself: This may be a read error: a much more frequent sequence differs by one nucleotide. The chain recombines TRBV6-6 with TRBJ2-1; D is possibly TRBD1 (6 bases). This CDR3 region has 15 residues. Germline lookup yields CDR1 MNHNY and CDR2 SVGAGI (reference sequence). The CDR3 DNA follows: TGTGCCACCACCCTCCCCCGGGACAACTACTATGAGCAGTTCTTC. It is translated as CATTLPRDNYYEQFF.

This clonotype was seen a single time. The genes are TRBV11-3 and TRBJ2-7, with TRBD2 identical over 11 bases. The CDR3 covers 16 residues. The junction had 13 bases not matched to a gene; V was cut back by 5 bases and J by 7 bases. The germline V gene encodes CDR1 SGHNT and CDR2 YENEEA. CDR3 sequence reads: CASSPRTSGSHREQYF. In DNA form, the CDR3 reads TGTGCCAGCAGCCCAAGAACTAGCGGGAGTCATAGGGAGCAGTACTTC.

The chain carries TRBV28 and TRBJ1-2; TRBD1 matches at 11 bases. The CDR3 is made up of 13 amino acids. With 7 bases clipped from V and 12 bases from J, the junction kept 10 bases outside the gene matches. Per the germline V gene, CDR1 is MDHEN and CDR2 is SYDVKM. CDR3 loop: CASTLGTGGRNTF. The CDR3 nucleotides are TGTGCCAGCACCCTGGGGACAGGGGGGAGAAACACCTTC.

This clonotype was counted ten times or more. The rearrangement links TRBV12-3 or TRBV12-4 to TRBJ2-7; 9 bases agree with TRBD1. This CDR3 is 14 amino acids long. The junction had 8 bases not matched to a gene; V was cut back by 5 bases and J by 6 bases. DNA for the CDR3: TGTGCCAGCAGTATACTTGCGACAGGGGGCGAGCAGTACTTC. It encodes CASSILATGGEQYF.

The rearrangement uses TRBV30 and TRBJ1-1; D may be TRBD1 (5 bases). Trimming shortened V by 2 bases and J by 5 bases, and 18 bases separated the two germline ends. The CDR3 covers 15 residues. Germline V gene sequence: CDR1 GTSNPN, CDR2 SVGIG (reference sequence). The CDR3 sequence: CAWSWSSGGWTEAFF. The CDR3 DNA is TGTGCCTGGAGTTGGTCGTCTGGGGGATGGACTGAAGCTTTCTTT.

V and J are TRBV5-6 and TRBJ2-7; D may correspond to TRBD1 or TRBD2 (5 bases each). The V end was cut by 0 bases, the J end by 5 bases, with 12 bases between. This CDR3 comprises 14 residues. The germline gives CDR1 SGHDT, CDR2 YYEEEE. This CDR3 is CASSLELRGNEQYF. The CDR3, as DNA: TGTGCCAGCAGCTTGGAGTTGAGGGGAAACGAGCAGTACTTC.

The chain joins TRBV5-1 to TRBJ2-3, with 14 bases fitting TRBD2. The length of the CDR3 is 18 residues. Trimming removed 4 bases from V and 1 base from J; junction bases left unmatched: 8. Per the germline V gene, CDR1 is SGHRS and CDR2 is YFSETQ. CDR3 region: CASSLGTSGSRGTDTQYF. The CDR3, as DNA: TGCGCCAGCAGCCTCGGGACTAGCGGGAGTCGCGGCACAGATACGCAGTATTTT. The full variable domain, completed using reference TRBV5-1 and TRBJ2-3, is KAGVTQTPRYLIKTRGQQVTLSCSPISGHRSVSWYQQTPGQGLQFLFEYFSETQRNKGNFPGRFSGRQFSNSRSEMNVSTLELGDSALYLCASSLGTSGSRGTDTQYFGPGTRLTVL.

The J gene is TRBJ2-1, the V gene TRBV11-3; D perhaps matches TRBD2 (6 bases). V dropped 5 bases and J dropped 8 bases, with 19 bases sitting between them. Germline-derived CDR1 and CDR2 are SGHNT and YENEEA. The CDR3 contains 15 residues. CDR3 nucleotides: TGTGCCAGCAGCCCGCACTGCGACACTAGCCATGAGCAGTTCTTC. It encodes CASSPHCDTSHEQFF.

Of note for this clonotype: A read error may account for a junction end that differs from germline. This chain connects TRBV11-2 to TRBJ1-6, with D unclear. The CDR3 spans 17 residues. Germline lookup yields CDR1 SGHAT and CDR2 FQNNGV. CDR3 loop: CASSLGRQSYINSSLHF. For the CDR3, the DNA is TGTGCCAGTAGCTTAGGTCGGCAGTCCTACATTAATTCATCCCTCCACTTT.